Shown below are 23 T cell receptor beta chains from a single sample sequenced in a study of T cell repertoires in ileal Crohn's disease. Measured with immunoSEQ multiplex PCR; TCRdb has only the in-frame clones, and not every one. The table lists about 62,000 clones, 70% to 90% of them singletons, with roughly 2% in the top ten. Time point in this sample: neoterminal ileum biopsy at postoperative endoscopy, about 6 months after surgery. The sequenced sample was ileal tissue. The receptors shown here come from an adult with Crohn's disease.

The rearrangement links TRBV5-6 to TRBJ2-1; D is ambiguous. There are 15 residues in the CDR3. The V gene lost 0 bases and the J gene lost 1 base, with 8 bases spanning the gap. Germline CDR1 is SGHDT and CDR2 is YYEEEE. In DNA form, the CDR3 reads TGTGCCAGCAGCTTGGTCCATTCATCCTACAATGAGCAGTTCTTC. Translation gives CASSLVHSSYNEQFF.

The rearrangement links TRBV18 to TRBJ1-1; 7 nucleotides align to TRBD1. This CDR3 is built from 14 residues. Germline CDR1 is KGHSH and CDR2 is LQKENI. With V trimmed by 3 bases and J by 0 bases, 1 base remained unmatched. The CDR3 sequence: CASSPGQLNTEAFF. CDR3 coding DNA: TGTGCCAGCTCACCGGGACAGCTGAACACTGAAGCTTTCTTT.

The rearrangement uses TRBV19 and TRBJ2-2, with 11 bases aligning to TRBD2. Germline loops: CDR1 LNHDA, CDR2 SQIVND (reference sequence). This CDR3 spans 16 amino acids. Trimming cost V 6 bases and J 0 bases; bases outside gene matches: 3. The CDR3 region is CASRPLAGANTGELFF. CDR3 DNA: TGTGCCAGTAGGCCACTAGCGGGGGCGAACACCGGGGAGCTGTTTTTT.

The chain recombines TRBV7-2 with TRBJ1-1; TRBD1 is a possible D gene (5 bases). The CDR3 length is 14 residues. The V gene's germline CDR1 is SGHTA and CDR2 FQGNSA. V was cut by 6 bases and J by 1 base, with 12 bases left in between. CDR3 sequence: CASSRGGPNTEAFF. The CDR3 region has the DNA TGTGCCAGCAGTAGGGGAGGTCCGAACACTGAAGCTTTCTTT. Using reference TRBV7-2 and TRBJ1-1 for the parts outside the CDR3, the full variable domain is GAGVSQSPSNKVTEKGKDVELRCDPISGHTALYWYRQSLGQGLEFLIYFQGNSAPDKSGLPSDRFSAERTGGSVSTLTIQRTQQEDSAVYLCASSRGGPNTEAFFGQGTRLTVV.

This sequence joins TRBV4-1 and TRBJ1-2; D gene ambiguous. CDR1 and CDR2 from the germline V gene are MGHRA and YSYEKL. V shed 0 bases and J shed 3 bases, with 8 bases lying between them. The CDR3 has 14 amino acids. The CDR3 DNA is TGCGCCAGCAGCCAAGATCAGGTTTACTATGGCTACACCTTC. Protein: CASSQDQVYYGYTF.

The CDR3 coding sequence is TGTGCCAGCACCCAGGGGATTGGCAATGAAAAACTGTTTTTT. Translation: CASTQGIGNEKLFF. The chain has TRBV6-5 and TRBJ1-4; D is possibly TRBD1 (6 bases). Germline CDR1 reads MNHEY; CDR2 reads SVGAGI. The CDR3 contains 14 residues. The V end lost 7 bases, the J end lost 5 bases, and 14 bases lay between the germline ends.

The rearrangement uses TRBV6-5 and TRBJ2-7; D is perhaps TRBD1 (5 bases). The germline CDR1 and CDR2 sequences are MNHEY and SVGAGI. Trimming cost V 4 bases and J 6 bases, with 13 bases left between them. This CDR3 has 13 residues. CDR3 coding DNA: TGTGCCAGCAGTTCAAGACGACAGAGCGAGCAGTACGTC. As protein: CASSSRRQSEQYV.

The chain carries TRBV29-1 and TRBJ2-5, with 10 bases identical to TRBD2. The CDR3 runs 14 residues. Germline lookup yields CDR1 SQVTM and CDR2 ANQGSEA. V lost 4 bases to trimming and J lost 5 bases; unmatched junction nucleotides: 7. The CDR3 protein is CSVGQLLAGETQYF. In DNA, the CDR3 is TGCAGCGTTGGGCAGTTACTAGCGGGGGAGACCCAGTACTTC.

In nucleotides, the CDR3 is TGTGCCAGCAGTTACTCGGGGACAGGGAACTATGAGCAGTTCTTC. Translating gives CASSYSGTGNYEQFF. The rearrangement uses TRBV6-5 and TRBJ2-1, with 9 nucleotides matching TRBD1. V shed 0 bases and J 8 bases; nucleotides not matched to a gene: 5. This CDR3 comprises 15 residues. The germline V gene has CDR1 MNHEY and CDR2 SVGAGI.

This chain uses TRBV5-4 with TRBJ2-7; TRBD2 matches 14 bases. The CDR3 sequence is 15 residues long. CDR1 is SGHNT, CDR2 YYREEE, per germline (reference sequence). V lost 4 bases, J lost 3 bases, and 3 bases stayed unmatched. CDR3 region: CASSAGTSGSYEQYF. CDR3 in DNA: TGTGCCAGCAGCGCCGGGACTAGCGGGAGCTACGAGCAGTACTTC.

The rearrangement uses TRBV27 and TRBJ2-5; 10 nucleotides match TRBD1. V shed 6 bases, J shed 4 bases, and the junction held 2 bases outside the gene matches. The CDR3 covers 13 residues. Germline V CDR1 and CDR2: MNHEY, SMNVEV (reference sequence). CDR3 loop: CASRGTGAETQYF. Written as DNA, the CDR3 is TGTGCCAGCAGGGGGACAGGGGCAGAGACCCAGTACTTC.

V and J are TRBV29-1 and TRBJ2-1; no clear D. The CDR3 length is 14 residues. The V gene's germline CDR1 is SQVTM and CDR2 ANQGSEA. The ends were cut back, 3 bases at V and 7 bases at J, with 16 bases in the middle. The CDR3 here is CSVDFGVSNNEQFF. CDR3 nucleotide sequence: TGCAGCGTTGATTTTGGAGTATCTAATAATGAGCAGTTCTTC.

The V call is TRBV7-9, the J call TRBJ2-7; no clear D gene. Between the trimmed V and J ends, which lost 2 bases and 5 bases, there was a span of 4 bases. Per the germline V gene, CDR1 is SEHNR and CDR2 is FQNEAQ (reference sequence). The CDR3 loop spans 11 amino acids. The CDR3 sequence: CASSLPDEQYF. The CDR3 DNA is TGTGCCAGCAGCTTACCGGACGAGCAGTACTTC.

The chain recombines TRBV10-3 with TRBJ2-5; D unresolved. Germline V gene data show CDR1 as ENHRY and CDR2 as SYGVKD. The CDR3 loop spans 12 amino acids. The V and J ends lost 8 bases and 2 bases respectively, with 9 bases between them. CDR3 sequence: CAIALKQETQYF. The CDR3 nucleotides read TGTGCCATCGCACTTAAGCAAGAGACCCAGTACTTC.

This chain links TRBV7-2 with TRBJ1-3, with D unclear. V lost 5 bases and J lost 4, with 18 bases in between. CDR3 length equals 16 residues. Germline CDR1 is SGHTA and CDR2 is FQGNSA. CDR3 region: CASSTRSHRQGNTIYF. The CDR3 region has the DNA TGTGCCAGCAGCACGCGCTCCCACAGACAAGGAAACACCATATATTTT.

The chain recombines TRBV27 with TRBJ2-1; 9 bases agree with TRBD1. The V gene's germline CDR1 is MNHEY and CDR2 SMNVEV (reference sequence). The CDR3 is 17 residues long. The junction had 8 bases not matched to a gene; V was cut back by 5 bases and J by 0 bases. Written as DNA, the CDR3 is TGTGCCAGCAGTCCCCGACAGGGGGTTGTCTCCTACAATGAGCAGTTCTTC. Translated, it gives CASSPRQGVVSYNEQFF.

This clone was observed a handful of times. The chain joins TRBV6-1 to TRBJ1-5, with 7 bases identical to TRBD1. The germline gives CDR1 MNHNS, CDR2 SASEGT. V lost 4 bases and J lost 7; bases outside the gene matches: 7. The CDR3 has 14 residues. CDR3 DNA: TGTGCCAGCAGTGGACAGGGAGGAGGGCAGCCCCAGCATTTT. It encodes CASSGQGGGQPQHF.

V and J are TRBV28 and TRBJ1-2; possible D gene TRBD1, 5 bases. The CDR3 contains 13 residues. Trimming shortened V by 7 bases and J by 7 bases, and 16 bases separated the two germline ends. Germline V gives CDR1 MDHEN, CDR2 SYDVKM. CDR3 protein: CASILGGAAGYTF. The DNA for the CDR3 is TGTGCCAGCATTCTAGGAGGGGCTGCTGGCTACACCTTC.

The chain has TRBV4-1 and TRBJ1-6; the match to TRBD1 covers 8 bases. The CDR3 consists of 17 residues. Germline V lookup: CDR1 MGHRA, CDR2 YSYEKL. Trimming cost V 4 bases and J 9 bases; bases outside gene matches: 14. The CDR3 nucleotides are TGCGCCAGCAGCCTTGGACAGGGAAGGAATATCGGTTCACCCCTCCACTTT. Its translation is CASSLGQGRNIGSPLHF.

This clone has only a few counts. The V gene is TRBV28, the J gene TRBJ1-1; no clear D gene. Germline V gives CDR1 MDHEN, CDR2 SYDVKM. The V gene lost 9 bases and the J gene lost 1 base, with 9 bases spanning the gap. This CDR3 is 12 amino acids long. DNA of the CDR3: TGTGCCAGTACAGTATCGAACACTGAAGCTTTCTTT. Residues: CASTVSNTEAFF.

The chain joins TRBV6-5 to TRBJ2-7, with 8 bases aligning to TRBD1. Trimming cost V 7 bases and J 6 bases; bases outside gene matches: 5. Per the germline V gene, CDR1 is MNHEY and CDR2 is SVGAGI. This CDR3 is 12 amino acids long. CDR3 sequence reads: CASTDRGGEQYV. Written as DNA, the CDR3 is TGTGCCAGCACCGACAGGGGCGGCGAGCAGTACGTC.

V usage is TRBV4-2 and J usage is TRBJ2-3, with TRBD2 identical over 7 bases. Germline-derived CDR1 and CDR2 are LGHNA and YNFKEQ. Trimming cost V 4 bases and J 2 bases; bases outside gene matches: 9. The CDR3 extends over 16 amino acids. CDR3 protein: CASSPAASGFTDTQYF. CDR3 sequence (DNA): TGTGCCAGCAGCCCCGCGGCTAGCGGATTCACAGATACGCAGTATTTT.

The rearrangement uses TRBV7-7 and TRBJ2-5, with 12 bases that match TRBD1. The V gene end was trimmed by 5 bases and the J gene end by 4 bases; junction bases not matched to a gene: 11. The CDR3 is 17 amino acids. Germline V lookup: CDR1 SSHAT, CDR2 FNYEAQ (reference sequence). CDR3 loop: CASSQHFGDRGPETQYF. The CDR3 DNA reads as TGTGCCAGCAGCCAACACTTTGGGGACAGGGGGCCAGAGACCCAGTACTTC.